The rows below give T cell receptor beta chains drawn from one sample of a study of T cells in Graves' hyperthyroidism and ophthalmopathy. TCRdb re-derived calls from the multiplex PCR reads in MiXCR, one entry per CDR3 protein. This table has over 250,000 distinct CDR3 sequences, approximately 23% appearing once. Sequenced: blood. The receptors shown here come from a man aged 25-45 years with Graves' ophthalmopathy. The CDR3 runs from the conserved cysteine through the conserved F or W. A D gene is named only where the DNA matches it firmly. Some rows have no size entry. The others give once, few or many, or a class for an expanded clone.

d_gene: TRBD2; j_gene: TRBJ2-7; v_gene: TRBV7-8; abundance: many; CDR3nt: TGTGCCAGCAGCTTAGCGGGACTAGCGGGAGGGCGTGAAGAGCAGTACTTC; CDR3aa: CASSLAGLAGGREEQYF
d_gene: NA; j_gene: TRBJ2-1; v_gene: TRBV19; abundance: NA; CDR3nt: TGTGCCAGTAATTGGGGTAGCGGACCCAATGAGCAGTTCTTC; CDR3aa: CASNWGSGPNEQFF
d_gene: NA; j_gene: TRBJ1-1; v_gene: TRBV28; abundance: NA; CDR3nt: TGTGCCAGCAGCCGGGGGCCCAGAGGGACTGAAGCTTTCTTT; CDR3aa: CASSRGPRGTEAFF
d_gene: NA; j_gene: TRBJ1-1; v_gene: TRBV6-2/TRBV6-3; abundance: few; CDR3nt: TGTGCCAGCAGTTACCAGCTAGGGCGGACTGAAGCTTTCTTT; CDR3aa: CASSYQLGRTEAFF
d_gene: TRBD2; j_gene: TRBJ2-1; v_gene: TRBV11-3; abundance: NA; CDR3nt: TGTGCCAGCAGTTACGCCGGGACTAGCGGACTCTACAATGAGCAGTTCTTC; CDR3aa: CASSYAGTSGLYNEQFF
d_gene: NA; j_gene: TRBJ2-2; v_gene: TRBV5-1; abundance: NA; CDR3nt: TGCGCCAGCAGACCGGACAGTAGCGAGAACACCGGGGAGCTGTTTTTT; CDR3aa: CASRPDSSENTGELFF
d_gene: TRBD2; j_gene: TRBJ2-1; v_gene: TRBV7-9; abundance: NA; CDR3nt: TGTGCCTGCAGCTTAGATCTTACTAGCGGGCTTTCCTACAATGAGCAGTTCTTC; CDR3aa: CACSLDLTSGLSYNEQFF
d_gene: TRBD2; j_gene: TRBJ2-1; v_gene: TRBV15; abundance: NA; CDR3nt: TGTGCCACCAGCAGAGTTGGGAGACTAGCAGGCGAGCAGTTCTTC; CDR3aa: CATSRVGRLAGEQFF
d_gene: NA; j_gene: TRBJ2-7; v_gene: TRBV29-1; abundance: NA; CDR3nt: TGCAGCGTTGATGAGGGGGGACGCGACTCCTACGAGCAGTACTTC; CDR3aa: CSVDEGGRDSYEQYF
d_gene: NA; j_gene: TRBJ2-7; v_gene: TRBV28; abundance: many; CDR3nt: TGTGCCAGCAGTCCAGGCGGCGGCTACGAGCAGTACTTC; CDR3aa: CASSPGGGYEQYF
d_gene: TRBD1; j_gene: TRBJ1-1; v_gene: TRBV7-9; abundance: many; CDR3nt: TGTGCCAGCAGCTCAGGGGGGAACACTGAAGCTTTCTTT; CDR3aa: CASSSGGNTEAFF
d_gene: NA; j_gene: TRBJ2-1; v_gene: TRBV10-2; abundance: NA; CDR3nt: TGCGCCAGCAGGATCTCCCGGAGTGAGCAGTTCTTC; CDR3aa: CASRISRSEQFF
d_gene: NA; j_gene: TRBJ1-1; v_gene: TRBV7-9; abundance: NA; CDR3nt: TGTGCCAGCAGCTTAGAGGGGGGTTCGGGCACTGAAGCTTTCTTT; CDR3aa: CASSLEGGSGTEAFF
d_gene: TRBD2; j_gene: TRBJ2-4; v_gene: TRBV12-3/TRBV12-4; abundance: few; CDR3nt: TGTGCCAGCAGTCCGAGGGGACTAGCGGGAAAAAACATTCAGTACTTC; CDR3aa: CASSPRGLAGKNIQYF